This TCR beta chain stems from a study of regulatory T cells in long-lasting Graves disease. Study-wide results and limits: Researchers examined only peripheral blood and not thyroid tissue.

Time point: persistent/refractory GD, antithyroid drugs over 5 years with positive TRAb. PBMC RNA served as the TCR library source. The CDR3 contains 15 residues. The ends lost 2 bases at V and 7 bases at J; junction bases unmatched: 9. This clonotype was counted ten times or more. Its specificity is unknown. Libraries of TCR beta came from iRepertoire HTBI primers plus Arm-PCR of CDR3 regions. Authors' methods: Identification yielded some 60 TRBV and more than 12 TRBJ segments across samples. Via MiXCR, TCRdb re-called the multiplex PCR reads, giving one row per CDR3 protein. The V and J calls and clone size come from TCRdb's table, not from the authors' own analysis. The table includes 500,000 to 700,000 distinct CDR3 sequences, 25% to 30% detected once.

This chain connects TRBV12-3 or TRBV12-4 to TRBJ1-2; 8 bases fit TRBD1. The sequence came from a female donor with Graves disease. Sequencing was performed on peripheral blood mononuclear cells (PBMCs), taken when the disease was refractory, from a patient treated with antithyroid drugs. As DNA, the CDR3 is TGTGCCAGCAGTTTAACAGGGGGAGCGAATTTTGGCTACACCTTC. Amino acids: CASSLTGGANFGYTF.